This is a list of T cell receptor beta chains from one sample in a study of blood T cell repertoires in COVID-19. TCRdb keeps only in-frame clones here, not all; method: immunoSEQ multiplex PCR. The repertoire holds around 220,000 clones, around 90% seen once, with 1.5% in the top ten. Sequencing was done on a sample of peripheral blood. These receptors came from a man younger than 35 with active or convalescent COVID-19. Each CDR3 is given with its conserved first and last residue. The order of the fields is D gene, V gene, clone size, J gene, CDR3 DNA, CDR3 protein. The D gene is left open where the match is weak. Part of the rows lack a size; the others show once, few, many or a class for expanded clones.

>NA|TRBV21-1|NA|TRBJ2-1
TGTGCCAGCATGGGGGGGAGCTCCTACAATGAGCAGTTCTTC
CASMGGSSYNEQFF
>TRBD1|TRBV12-5|NA|TRBJ1-1
TGTGCTAGTGGCCCCCCAAGCCGACAGGGGAACACTGAAGCTTTCTTT
CASGPPSRQGNTEAFF
>TRBD1|TRBV10-3|NA|TRBJ1-5
TGTGCCATCAGTGGGGGACAGGGGAAAGATCAGCCCCAGCATTTT
CAISGGQGKDQPQHF
>TRBD1|TRBV6-5|few|TRBJ1-1
TGTGCCAGCAGGGCCGGGACAGAGAACACTGAAGCTTTCTTT
CASRAGTENTEAFF
>NA|TRBV11-2|many|TRBJ1-6
TGTGCCAGCAGCTTAGATCCGAGGATTTCACCCCTCCACTTT
CASSLDPRISPLHF
>NA|TRBV6-5|NA|TRBJ2-2
TGTGCCAGCAGCCAGGGCGGGGAGCTGTTTTTT
CASSQGGELFF
>NA|TRBV6-1|NA|TRBJ1-5
TGTGCCAGCAGTGCCCCCAGGGGTAGTTATAGCAATCAGCCCCAGCATTTT
CASSAPRGSYSNQPQHF
>TRBD2|TRBV7-2|NA|TRBJ2-3
TGTGCCAGCAACATCGACAGCGGGAGAGGAGCAGATACGCAGTATTTT
CASNIDSGRGADTQYF
>TRBD1|TRBV15|NA|TRBJ2-7
TGTGCCACCAGCAGGCTGGCGGGGACAGGGACACGCGAGCAGTACTTC
CATSRLAGTGTREQYF
>NA|TRBV6-6|NA|TRBJ2-7
TGTGCCAGCAGTCAGACCGGGACTGGCGTGGGCGAGCAGTACTTC
CASSQTGTGVGEQYF
>NA|TRBV28|NA|TRBJ1-2
TGTGCCAGCCGCTTGGCGGGGGAAGGCTACACCTTC
CASRLAGEGYTF
>NA|TRBV10-1|NA|TRBJ2-5
TGCGCCAGCTTATGGTTGGGCGAGACCCAGTACTTC
CASLWLGETQYF
>TRBD2|TRBV7-2|NA|TRBJ2-1
TGTGCCAGCAGTTGGACTAGTTCCAACAATGAGCAGTTCTTC
CASSWTSSNNEQFF
>TRBD2|TRBV5-4|NA|TRBJ2-2
TGTGCCAGCAGCTTGGGCGGCGGGAGGGCCTCCCGGGAGCTGTTTTTT
CASSLGGGRASRELFF
>NA|TRBV28|NA|TRBJ2-7
TGTGCCACCTCCTTGGCTGGTTCCTACGAGCAGTACTTC
CATSLAGSYEQYF
>NA|TRBV7-9|NA|TRBJ2-7
TGTGCCAGCAGCTTCGGACAGACCTACGAGCAGTACTTC
CASSFGQTYEQYF
>TRBD1|TRBV10-2|NA|TRBJ2-5
TGCGCCAGCCTTGGGACAGGGGGACAGGAGACCCAGTACTTC
CASLGTGGQETQYF
>NA|TRBV9|NA|TRBJ2-7
TGTGCCAGCAGCCCTAGGGAGGACACTACATTGTCCTACGAGCAGTACTTC
CASSPREDTTLSYEQYF
>TRBD1|TRBV28|NA|TRBJ1-5
TGTGCCAGCGGGGGACAGAGATATCAGCCCCAGCATTTT
CASGGQRYQPQHF
>NA|TRBV6-5|few|TRBJ1-3
TGTGCCAGCAGCGCGGACAGTGCCTCTGGAAACACCATATATTTT
CASSADSASGNTIYF
>NA|TRBV20-1|once|TRBJ2-2
TGCAGTGCTAATGACAGGGGCCGCCTGAGCGGGGGCAAGATAGGCTTCACCGGGGAGCTGTTTTTT
CSANDRGRLSGGKIGFTGELFF
>TRBD2|TRBV24-1|NA|TRBJ2-1
TGTGCCACCAGTGATGCACTAGCGGGGACCTACAATGAGCAGTTCTTC
CATSDALAGTYNEQFF
>NA|TRBV28|NA|TRBJ2-5
TGTGCCAGCAGCCCGACAAAAGGGACCCAGTACTTC
CASSPTKGTQYF
>NA|TRBV13|NA|TRBJ1-1
TGTGCCAGCAGCTTGGGGGGGGCCACTGAAGCTTTCTTT
CASSLGGATEAFF
>NA|TRBV5-4|NA|TRBJ1-1
TGTGCCAGCAGCTTGGACGTTGGGGCGGTTGGCACTGAAGCTTTCTTT
CASSLDVGAVGTEAFF
>NA|TRBV5-1|NA|TRBJ1-4
TGCGCCAGCAGAAAAACCTCGGGGGCTAATGAAAAACTGTTTTTT
CASRKTSGANEKLFF
>TRBD2|TRBV28|NA|TRBJ2-7
TGTGCCAGCAGCTCGAGGACTAGTCACGAGCAGTACTTC
CASSSRTSHEQYF
>NA|TRBV7-8|NA|TRBJ2-1
TGTGCCAGCAGCTCGGACTTAGACTCCTACAATGAGCAGTTCTTC
CASSSDLDSYNEQFF